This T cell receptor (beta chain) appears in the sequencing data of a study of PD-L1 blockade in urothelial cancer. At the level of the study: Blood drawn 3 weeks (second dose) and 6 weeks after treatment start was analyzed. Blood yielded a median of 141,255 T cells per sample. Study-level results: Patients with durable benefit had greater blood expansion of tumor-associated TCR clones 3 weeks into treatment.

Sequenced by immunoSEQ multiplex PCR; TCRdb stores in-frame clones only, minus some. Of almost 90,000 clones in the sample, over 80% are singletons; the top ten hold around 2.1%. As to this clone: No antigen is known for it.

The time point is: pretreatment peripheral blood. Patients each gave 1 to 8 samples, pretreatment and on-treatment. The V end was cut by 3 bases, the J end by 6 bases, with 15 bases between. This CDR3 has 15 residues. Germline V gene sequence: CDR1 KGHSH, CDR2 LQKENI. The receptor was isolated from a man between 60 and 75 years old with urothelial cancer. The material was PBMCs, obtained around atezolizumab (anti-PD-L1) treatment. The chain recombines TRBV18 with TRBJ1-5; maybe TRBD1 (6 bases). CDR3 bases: TGTGCCAGCTCACCGGTTCAGGGGCAGGGTCAGCCCCAGCATTTT. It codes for CASSPVQGQGQPQHF.